This T cell receptor (beta chain) was recorded in a study of breast tumors, draining lymph nodes, adjacent tissues. Study results and limitations: Compared with lymph nodes, tumors were less diverse; compared with nontumor tissue, more. Most tumor T cells seemingly derive from lymph node, then expand in tumor. Compared with basal-like, luminal-like tumors shared significantly more repertoire with nontumor tissue.

The ends were cut back, 3 bases at V and 8 bases at J, with 10 bases in the middle. The CDR3 covers 11 residues. Germline assignment: CDR1 DFQATT and CDR2 SNEGSKA (reference sequence). This clonotype was recorded many times. Its matching antigen is unknown. The lymph nodes were axillary draining lymph nodes from breast cancer patients. TCRdb processed the multiplex PCR reads anew with MiXCR; each CDR3 protein has one entry. The sample has some 130,000 distinct CDR3 sequences, roughly 20% seen once. The sample was axillary lymph node tissue. This clonotype was obtained from a female donor with breast cancer. Some clones in this sample may be carry-over from other donors' samples. The chain recombines TRBV20-1 with TRBJ1-2; weak D call: TRBD1 (5 bases). The CDR3 nucleotides read TGCAGTGCTAGGACAGAAGGGGGCTACACCTTC. This codes for CSARTEGGYTF.